The present entry profiles one T cell receptor (beta chain) with its context. The antigen is unknown. The sample originates from a study of cytomegalovirus exposure and HLA in healthy donors. Study observations and caveats: It was confirmed in vitro that a few of the CMV-associated chains were specific for CMV antigens. The study labeled more than 150 TCR beta chains cytomegalovirus-associated.

With 4 bases clipped from V and 7 bases from J, the junction kept 5 bases outside the gene matches. CDR1 is SGDLS, CDR2 YYNGEE, per germline. The CDR3 loop spans 14 amino acids. PCR amplification relied on 60 Vbeta primers (plus 13 Jbeta primers). Some clones are missing from TCRdb's copy, which holds only in-frame ones; the method was immunoSEQ multiplex PCR. The repertoire holds 200,000 to 250,000 clones, with 76% as singletons. This receptor was obtained from a man between 18 and 35 years old in good health and CMV-seronegative. The chain is built from TRBV9 and TRBJ1-6; 7 positions match TRBD1. The specimen was PBMCs. CDR3 region: CASSSGQQNSPLHF. The CDR3 coding sequence is TGTGCCAGCAGCTCGGGACAGCAAAATTCACCCCTCCACTTT.